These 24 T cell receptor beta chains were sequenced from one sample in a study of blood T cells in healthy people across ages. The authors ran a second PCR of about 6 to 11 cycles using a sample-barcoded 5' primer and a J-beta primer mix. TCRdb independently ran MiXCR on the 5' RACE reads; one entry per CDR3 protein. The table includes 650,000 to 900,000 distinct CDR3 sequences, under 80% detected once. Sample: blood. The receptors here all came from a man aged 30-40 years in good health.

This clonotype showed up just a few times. The CDR3 DNA reads TGCGCCAGCAGCCAAAACACAGGGAAGGAGACCCAGTACTTC. Amino acid sequence: CASSQNTGKETQYF. The V gene is TRBV4-3, the J gene TRBJ2-5, with D possibly TRBD1 on 6 matching bases. CDR3 length equals 14 residues. From germline, CDR1 is LGHNA and CDR2 YSLEER. V was trimmed by 2 bases and J by 5 bases, leaving 12 bases between them.

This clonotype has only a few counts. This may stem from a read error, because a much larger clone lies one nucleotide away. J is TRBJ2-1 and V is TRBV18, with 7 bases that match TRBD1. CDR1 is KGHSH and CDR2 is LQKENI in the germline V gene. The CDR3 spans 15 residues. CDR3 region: CASSPVQGRNNGQFF. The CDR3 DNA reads TGTGCCAGCTCACCTGTACAGGGGCGCAACAATGGGCAGTTCTTC.

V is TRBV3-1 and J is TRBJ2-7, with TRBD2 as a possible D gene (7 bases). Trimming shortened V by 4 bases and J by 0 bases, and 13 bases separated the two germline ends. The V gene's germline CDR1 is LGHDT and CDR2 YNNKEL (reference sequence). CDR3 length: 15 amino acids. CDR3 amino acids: CASSPAAGASYEQYF. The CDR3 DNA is TGTGCCAGCAGCCCCGCGGCGGGGGCCTCCTACGAGCAGTACTTC.

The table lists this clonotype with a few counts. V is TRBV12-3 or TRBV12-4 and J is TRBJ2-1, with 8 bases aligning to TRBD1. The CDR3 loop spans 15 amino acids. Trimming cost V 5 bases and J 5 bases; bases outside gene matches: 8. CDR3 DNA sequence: TGTGCCAGCAGTGACCGGGACAGGTTCAACAATGAGCAGTTCTTC. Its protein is CASSDRDRFNNEQFF.

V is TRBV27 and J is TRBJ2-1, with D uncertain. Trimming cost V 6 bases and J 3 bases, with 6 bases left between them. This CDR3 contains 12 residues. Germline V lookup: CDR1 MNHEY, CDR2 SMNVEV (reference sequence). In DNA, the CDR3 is TGTGCCAGCAGGAAGGGCTACAATGAGCAGTTCTTC. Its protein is CASRKGYNEQFF.

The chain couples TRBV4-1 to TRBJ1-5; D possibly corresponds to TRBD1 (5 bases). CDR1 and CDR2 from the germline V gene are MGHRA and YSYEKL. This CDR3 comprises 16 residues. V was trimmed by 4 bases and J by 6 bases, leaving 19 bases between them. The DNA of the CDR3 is TGCGCCAGCAGCCCGAGACACCAGGACATCATTCAGCCCCAGCATTTT. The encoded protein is CASSPRHQDIIQPQHF.

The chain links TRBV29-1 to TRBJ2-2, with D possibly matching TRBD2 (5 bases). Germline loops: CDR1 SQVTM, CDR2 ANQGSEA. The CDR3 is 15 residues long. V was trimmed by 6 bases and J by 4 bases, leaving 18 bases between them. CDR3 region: CSVPQRPAVTGELFF. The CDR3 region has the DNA TGCAGCGTCCCCCAACGTCCAGCGGTCACCGGGGAGCTGTTTTTT.

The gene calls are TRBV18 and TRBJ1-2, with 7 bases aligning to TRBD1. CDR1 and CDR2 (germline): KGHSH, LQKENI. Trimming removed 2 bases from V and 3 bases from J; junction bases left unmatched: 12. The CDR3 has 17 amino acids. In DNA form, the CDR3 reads TGTGCCAGCTCACCAAGGAGGGGGCTCCTGGTTGACTATGGCTACACCTTC. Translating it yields CASSPRRGLLVDYGYTF.

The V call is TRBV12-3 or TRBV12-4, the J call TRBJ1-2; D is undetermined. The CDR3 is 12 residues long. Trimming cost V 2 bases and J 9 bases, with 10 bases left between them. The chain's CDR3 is CASSLTDGRYTF. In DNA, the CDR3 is TGTGCCAGCAGTTTAACAGACGGCCGCTACACCTTC.

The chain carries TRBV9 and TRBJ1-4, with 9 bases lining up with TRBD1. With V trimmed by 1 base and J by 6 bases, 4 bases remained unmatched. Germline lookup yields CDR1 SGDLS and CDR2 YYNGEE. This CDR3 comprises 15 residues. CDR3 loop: CASSVTGGDHEKLFF. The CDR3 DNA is TGTGCCAGCAGCGTAACAGGGGGCGATCATGAAAAACTGTTTTTT.

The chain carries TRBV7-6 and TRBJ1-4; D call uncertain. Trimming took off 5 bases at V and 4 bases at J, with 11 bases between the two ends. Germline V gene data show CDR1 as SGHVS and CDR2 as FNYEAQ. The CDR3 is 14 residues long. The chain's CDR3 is CASSVKQFNEKLFF. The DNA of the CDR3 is TGTGCCAGCAGCGTAAAACAGTTTAATGAAAAACTGTTTTTT.

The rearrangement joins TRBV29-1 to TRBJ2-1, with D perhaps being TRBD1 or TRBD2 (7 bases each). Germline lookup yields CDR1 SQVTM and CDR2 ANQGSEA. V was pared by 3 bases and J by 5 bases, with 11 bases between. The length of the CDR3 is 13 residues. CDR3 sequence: CSVDRGRDNEQFF. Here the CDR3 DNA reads TGCAGCGTTGACAGGGGGAGGGACAATGAGCAGTTCTTC.

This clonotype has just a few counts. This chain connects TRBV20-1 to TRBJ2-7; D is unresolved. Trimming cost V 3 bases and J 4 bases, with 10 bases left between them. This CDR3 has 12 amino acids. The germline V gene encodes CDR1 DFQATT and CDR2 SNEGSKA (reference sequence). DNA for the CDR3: TGCAGTGCTAGGGCAGACGGATACGAGCAGTACTTC. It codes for CSARADGYEQYF.

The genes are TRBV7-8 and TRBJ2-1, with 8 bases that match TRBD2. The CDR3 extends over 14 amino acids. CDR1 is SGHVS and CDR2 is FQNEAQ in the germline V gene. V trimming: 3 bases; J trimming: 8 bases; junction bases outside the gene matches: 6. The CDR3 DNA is TGTGCCAGCAGCTTCGGGACTAGAGTCCATGAGCAGTTCTTC. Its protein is CASSFGTRVHEQFF.

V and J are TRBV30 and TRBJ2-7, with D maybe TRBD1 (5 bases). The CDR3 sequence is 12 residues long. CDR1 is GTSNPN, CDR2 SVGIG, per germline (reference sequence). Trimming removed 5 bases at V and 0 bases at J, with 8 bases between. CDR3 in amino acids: CAWDRGSYEQYF. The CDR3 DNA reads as TGTGCCTGGGACAGAGGCTCCTACGAGCAGTACTTC. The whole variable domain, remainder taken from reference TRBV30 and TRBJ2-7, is SQTIHQWPATLVQPVGSPLSLECTVEGTSNPNLYWYRQAAGRGLQLLFYSVGIGQISSEVPQNLSASRPQDRQFILSSKKLLLSDSGFYLCAWDRGSYEQYFGPGTRLTVT.

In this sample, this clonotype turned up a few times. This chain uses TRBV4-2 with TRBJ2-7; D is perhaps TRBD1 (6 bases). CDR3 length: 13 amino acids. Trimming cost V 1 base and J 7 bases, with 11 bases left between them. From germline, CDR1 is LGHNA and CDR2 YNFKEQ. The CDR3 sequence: CASSQAGDGEQYF. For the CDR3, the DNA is TGTGCCAGCAGCCAAGCAGGGGACGGGGAGCAGTACTTC.

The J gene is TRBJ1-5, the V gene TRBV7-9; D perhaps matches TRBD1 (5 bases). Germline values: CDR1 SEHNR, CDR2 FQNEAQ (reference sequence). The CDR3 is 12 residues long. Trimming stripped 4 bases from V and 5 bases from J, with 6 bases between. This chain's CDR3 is CASSWGDQPQHF. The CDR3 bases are TGTGCCAGCAGCTGGGGGGATCAGCCCCAGCATTTT.

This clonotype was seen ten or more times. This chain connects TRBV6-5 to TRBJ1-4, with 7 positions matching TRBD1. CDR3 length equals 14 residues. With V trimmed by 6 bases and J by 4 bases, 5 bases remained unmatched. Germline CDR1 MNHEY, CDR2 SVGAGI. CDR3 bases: TGTGCCAGCAGACCGGGACAGTATAATGAAAAACTGTTTTTT. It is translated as CASRPGQYNEKLFF.

CDR3 sequence: CASSLDTAHYGYTF. DNA for the CDR3: TGTGCCAGCAGCTTGGACACCGCTCACTATGGCTACACCTTC. V and J are TRBV7-2 and TRBJ1-2, with D possibly TRBD1 on 5 matching bases. V was cut by 3 bases and J by 3 bases, with 11 bases left in between. This CDR3 is built from 14 residues. CDR1 and CDR2 (germline): SGHTA, FQGNSA.

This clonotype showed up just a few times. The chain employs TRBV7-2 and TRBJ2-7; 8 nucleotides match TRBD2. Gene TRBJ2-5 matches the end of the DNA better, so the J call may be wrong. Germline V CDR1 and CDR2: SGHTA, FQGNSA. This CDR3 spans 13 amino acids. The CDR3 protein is CASSYSGEKTQYF. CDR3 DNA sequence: TGTGCCAGCAGCTATAGCGGGGAAAAGACCCAGTACTTC.

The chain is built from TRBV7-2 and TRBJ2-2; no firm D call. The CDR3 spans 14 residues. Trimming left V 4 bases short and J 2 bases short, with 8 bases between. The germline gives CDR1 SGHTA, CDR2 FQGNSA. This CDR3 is CASSSERNTGELFF. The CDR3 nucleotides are TGTGCCAGCAGCTCGGAAAGAAACACCGGGGAGCTGTTTTTT.

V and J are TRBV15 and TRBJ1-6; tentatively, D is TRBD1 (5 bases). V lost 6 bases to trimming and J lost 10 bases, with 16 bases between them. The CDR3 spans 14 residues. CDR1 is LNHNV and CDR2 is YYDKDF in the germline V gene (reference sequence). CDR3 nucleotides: TGTGCCACCAGTCCCCGTTGGGGGGAATCACCCCTCCACTTT. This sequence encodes CATSPRWGESPLHF.

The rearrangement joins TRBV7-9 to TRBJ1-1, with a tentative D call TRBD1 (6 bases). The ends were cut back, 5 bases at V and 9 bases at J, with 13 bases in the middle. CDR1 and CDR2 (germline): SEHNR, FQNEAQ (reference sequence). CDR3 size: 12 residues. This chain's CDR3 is CASSLEGGQAFF. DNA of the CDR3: TGTGCCAGCAGCCTCGAGGGGGGGCAAGCTTTCTTT.

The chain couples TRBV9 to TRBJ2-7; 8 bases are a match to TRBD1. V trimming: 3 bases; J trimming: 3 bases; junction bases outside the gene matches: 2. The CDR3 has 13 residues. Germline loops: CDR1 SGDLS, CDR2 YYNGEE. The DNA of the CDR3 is TGTGCCAGCAGCGGGGGACAGGTCTACGAGCAGTACTTC. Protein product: CASSGGQVYEQYF. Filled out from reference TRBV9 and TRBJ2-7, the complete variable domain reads DSGVTQTPKHLITATGQRVTLRCSPRSGDLSVYWYQQSLDQGLQFLIQYYNGEERAKGNILERFSAQQFPDLHSELNLSSLELGDSALYFCASSGGQVYEQYFGPGTRLTVT.